The rows below give T cell receptor beta chains drawn from one sample of a study of Ad26.COV2.S vaccination and SARS-CoV-2 variants. Method: immunoSEQ multiplex PCR; TCRdb's copy keeps in-frame clones and lacks some. Found here are hundreds of thousands of clones, around nine tenths of them singletons; the top ten hold 3.4%. The sequencing here drew on peripheral blood, taken in a trial of Ad26.COV2.S vaccine versus placebo. These receptors came from a person between 18 and 65 years old who received the Ad26.COV2.S COVID-19 vaccine or a placebo. Both conserved end residues are part of each CDR3. D genes are given only for firm matches. A row's size may be missing; if present it is once, few, many or a size class.

v_call,d_call,clone_size,j_call,cdr3_nt,cdr3_aa
TRBV5-1,TRBD1,NA,TRBJ2-5,TGCGCCAGCAGCTGGACAGGTCCCCAAGAGACCCAGTACTTC,CASSWTGPQETQYF
TRBV3-1/TRBV3-2,TRBD1,NA,TRBJ1-1,TGTGCCAGCAGCCAAGGGACGGGGACAGGGGAGGCTTTCTTT,CASSQGTGTGEAFF
TRBV4-1,NA,few,TRBJ2-1,TGCGCCAGCAGCCACGGGCGGGCACACAATGAGCAGTTCTTC,CASSHGRAHNEQFF
TRBV13,NA,NA,TRBJ2-7,TGTGCCAGCAGCTTAGGCCGGATCGGGCGGATGACCTACGAGCAGTACTTC,CASSLGRIGRMTYEQYF
TRBV11-2,NA,NA,TRBJ1-6,TGTGCCAGCAGCTTCAGGAATTCACCCCTCCACTTT,CASSFRNSPLHF
TRBV6-5,NA,NA,TRBJ1-5,TGTGCCAGCAGTAGGGGAACTCTCAGGAATCAGCCCCAGCATTTT,CASSRGTLRNQPQHF
TRBV4-3,NA,once,TRBJ2-3,TGCGCCAGCAGCCAAGATGTCCGCACAGATACGCAGTATTTT,CASSQDVRTDTQYF
TRBV3-1/TRBV3-2,NA,NA,TRBJ1-5,TGTGCCAGCAGCCAATATAATCAGCCCCAGCATTTT,CASSQYNQPQHF
TRBV6-5,NA,NA,TRBJ1-1,TGTGCCAGCAGTTACGTGGCGGGTTACACTGAAGCTTTCTTT,CASSYVAGYTEAFF
TRBV27,TRBD1,NA,TRBJ2-7,TGTGCCAGCAGTGACACAGGGGAAGGGTCCTACGAGCAGTACTTC,CASSDTGEGSYEQYF
TRBV5-1,NA,few,TRBJ2-7,TGCGCCAGCAACAATGCAAGGGACTCGCCCTACGAGCAGTACTTC,CASNNARDSPYEQYF
TRBV19,NA,NA,TRBJ1-1,TGTGCCAGTAGTGTAGCATTGAACACTGAAGCTTTCTTT,CASSVALNTEAFF
TRBV5-1,NA,NA,TRBJ2-5,TGCGCCAGCAGCTTGTCCGGGGGGCGGACACAAGAGACCCAGTACTTC,CASSLSGGRTQETQYF
TRBV6-5,NA,NA,TRBJ2-5,TGTGCCAGCAGTTACGGCGTGGGGGGCCTCCAAGAGACCCAGTACTTC,CASSYGVGGLQETQYF
TRBV23-1,NA,NA,TRBJ1-1,TGCGCCAGCAGTCCATGGGGGTGGCAGGGCGGCACTGAAGCTTTCTTT,CASSPWGWQGGTEAFF
TRBV18,NA,NA,TRBJ1-5,TGTGCCAGCTCAATGGGTCAGCTTAATCAGCCCCAGCATTTT,CASSMGQLNQPQHF
TRBV5-4,NA,NA,TRBJ1-1,TGTGCCAGCAGCCTCGGGGTTCTCCCTGAAGCTTTCTTT,CASSLGVLPEAFF
TRBV5-6,TRBD2,NA,TRBJ2-1,TGTGCCAGCAGCTTGGAGCGGGGGGGTCCCAATGAGCAGTTCTTC,CASSLERGGPNEQFF
TRBV18,NA,once,TRBJ2-7,TGTGCCAGCTCACCACCCGGACGACGGGGACTCTACGAGCAGTACTTC,CASSPPGRRGLYEQYF
TRBV12-3/TRBV12-4,NA,NA,TRBJ1-3,TGTGCCAGCAGTCGCGGGGCCTCTGATTTT,CASSRGASDF
TRBV11-3,NA,NA,TRBJ2-7,TGTGCCAGCAGCTTTCCGGTGGGGAGGGGGTTGTACGAGCAGTACTTC,CASSFPVGRGLYEQYF
TRBV5-4,NA,NA,TRBJ1-4,TGTGCCAGCAGCTTATACAGAAATGAAAAACTGTTTTTT,CASSLYRNEKLFF
TRBV29-1,NA,NA,TRBJ2-4,TGCAGCGTTGTGGAGGGAAATAGGAACATTCAGTACTTC,CSVVEGNRNIQYF
TRBV9,NA,few,TRBJ2-2,TGTGCCAGCAGCGCCCACTCGAGGGGGGGGCTAACCACCGGGGAGCTGTTTTTT,CASSAHSRGGLTTGELFF
TRBV7-9,NA,NA,TRBJ1-6,TGTGCCAGCAGCTCGGGGCGTTCGAATTCACCCCTCCACTTT,CASSSGRSNSPLHF
TRBV30,NA,NA,TRBJ2-7,TGTGCCTGGACGACCGTTTCAGGAAGCTACGAGCAGTACTTC,CAWTTVSGSYEQYF
TRBV29-1,NA,NA,TRBJ1-5,TGCAGCGTTGGGGGCTTAGGTCAGCCCCAGCATTTT,CSVGGLGQPQHF
TRBV5-1,TRBD2,NA,TRBJ2-3,TGCGCCAGCAGCTTGGCGGGGGGAGACCTGGATACGCAGTATTTT,CASSLAGGDLDTQYF
TRBV11-2,TRBD1,NA,TRBJ2-7,TGTGCCAGCAGCTTTACCGGGACAGTCTCCTACGAGCAGTACTTC,CASSFTGTVSYEQYF
TRBV19,NA,NA,TRBJ2-3,TGTGCCAGTAGTCCATTGTTCGGGGGTTTGGATACGCAGTATTTT,CASSPLFGGLDTQYF
TRBV7-3,NA,few,TRBJ2-1,TGTGCCAGCACCAACCGCCAGGGAGAGCAGTTCTTC,CASTNRQGEQFF
TRBV13,TRBD1,few,TRBJ1-6,TGTGCCAGCAGCCCTACCGACAGGGGAAATTCACCCCTCCACTTT,CASSPTDRGNSPLHF
TRBV18,TRBD2,NA,TRBJ2-7,TGTGCCAGCTCACCATTTAGCGGGGGTTCCTACGAGCAGTACTTC,CASSPFSGGSYEQYF
TRBV29-1,TRBD1,NA,TRBJ1-5,TGCAGCGTGACCCTACAGGGGGCAACTCAGCCCCAGCATTTT,CSVTLQGATQPQHF
TRBV27,NA,NA,TRBJ2-7,TGTGCCAGCAGTCTCCGGGCTGTCTACGAGCAGTACTTC,CASSLRAVYEQYF
TRBV30,NA,once,TRBJ1-1,TGTGCCTGGAGTGCCCGGACGGTGAACACTGAAGCTTTCTTT,CAWSARTVNTEAFF
TRBV13,TRBD2,once,TRBJ2-7,TGTGCCAGCAGCACCTACGGACTAGCGGGGGGCTACGAGCAGTACTTC,CASSTYGLAGGYEQYF
TRBV5-1,NA,few,TRBJ2-1,TGCGCCAGCAGCTTGGGCGGCAGACAGGCCCCCAATGAGCAGTTCTTC,CASSLGGRQAPNEQFF
TRBV24-1,NA,NA,TRBJ2-2,TGTGCCACCAGTGAACAGGGTTCCGGGGAGCTGTTTTTT,CATSEQGSGELFF
TRBV19,NA,NA,TRBJ1-6,TGTGCCACCGCGTTCCCAGGGGAAAATTCACCCCTCCACTTT,CATAFPGENSPLHF
TRBV27,TRBD1,NA,TRBJ1-1,TGTGCCAGCAGTTTGGACAGGGGCTTTACTGAAGCTTTCTTT,CASSLDRGFTEAFF
TRBV7-8,NA,NA,TRBJ2-2,TGTGCCAGCAGCTTAGGGCAGGGCTTGTCCGGGGAGCTGTTTTTT,CASSLGQGLSGELFF
TRBV7-9,NA,NA,TRBJ2-1,TGTGCCAGCAGCACTCCCCTTCTAGGGGATGTCTACAATGAGCAGTTCTTC,CASSTPLLGDVYNEQFF
TRBV20-1,NA,NA,TRBJ1-1,TGCAGTGCTAGTAAATCGGGATTTGACACTGAAGCTTTCTTT,CSASKSGFDTEAFF
TRBV5-5,NA,few,TRBJ1-3,TGTGCCAGCAGCTTGGAGGCCAGGTCCTACTCTGGAAACACCATATATTTT,CASSLEARSYSGNTIYF
TRBV30,NA,NA,TRBJ1-3,TGTGCCTGGAGTTCCGGACAGTCCTTCTCTGGAAACACCATATATTTT,CAWSSGQSFSGNTIYF
TRBV29-1,TRBD1,NA,TRBJ2-7,TGCAGCGTGACAGGGGGCCCGTACGAGCAGTACTTC,CSVTGGPYEQYF
TRBV7-6,NA,NA,TRBJ2-2,TGTGCCAGCAGCCCGTTAGCGGTTAACACCGGGGAGCTGTTTTTT,CASSPLAVNTGELFF
TRBV7-6,TRBD1,NA,TRBJ2-5,TGTGCCAGCAGCCGAGCAGGGGGCCAAGAGACCCAGTACTTC,CASSRAGGQETQYF
TRBV27,TRBD1,NA,TRBJ1-5,TGTGCCAGCAGCCCCGACAGGGGAAATCAGCCCCAGCATTTT,CASSPDRGNQPQHF
TRBV5-1,NA,NA,TRBJ1-2,TGCGCCAGCGCTCCGGGTGGCAGTAGCTTTTATGGCTACACCTTC,CASAPGGSSFYGYTF